Below, one TCR beta chain is given with its context. The sample originates from a study of blood T cell repertoires in COVID-19. As for the study in general: COVID-19 samples from acute and convalescent phases originated in the United States, Italy and Spain. PBMCs, B-cell-depleted T cells, or T cells provided the cDNA or gDNA that made up the material.

In the authors' methods: Estimation of nucleated cell counts was performed using reference gene primer amplification. Sequenced by immunoSEQ multiplex PCR; TCRdb stores in-frame clones only, minus some. Clone size and the V and J calls come from that table; the DNA yielded D and trimming. This sample has about 170,000 clones, with approximately 84% found just once. Losses at the gene ends were 0 bases for V and 0 bases for J; bases not matched to a gene: 4. Per germline, CDR1 MNHEY and CDR2 SMNVEV (reference sequence). The CDR3 loop spans 16 amino acids. Patients in Seattle were enrolled during active infection, then followed longitudinally.

This clonotype originated in a woman of 80 years or more with COVID-19, enrolled during active disease. The V and J genes are TRBV27 and TRBJ1-2, with 7 bases that match TRBD1. Sequenced sample: peripheral blood. The CDR3 loop is CASSLSDRVANYGYTF. The CDR3 coding sequence is TGTGCCAGCAGTTTATCCGACAGGGTTGCTAACTATGGCTACACCTTC.